The 12 T cell receptor beta chains below all came from one sample that was sequenced in a study of T cell responses to AZD1222 COVID-19 vaccine. Sequenced by immunoSEQ multiplex PCR; TCRdb stores in-frame clones only, minus some. The repertoire holds approximately 120,000 clones, more than 70% seen once, with about 4.4% in the top ten. The sample here was peripheral blood, taken 28 days after the second AZD1222 dose. The receptors were sampled from an adult who received the AZD1222 COVID-19 vaccine.

The V and J genes are TRBV4-1 and TRBJ2-1, with 12 bases aligning to TRBD2. This CDR3 comprises 18 residues. The V segment lost 3 bases and the J segment 8 bases; nucleotides outside the gene matches: 14. CDR1 MGHRA and CDR2 YSYEKL come from the germline V gene. CDR3 in amino acids: CASSHVSSGGAYVYEQFF. CDR3 in DNA: TGCGCCAGCAGCCATGTATCTAGCGGGGGGGCCTATGTCTATGAGCAGTTCTTC.

The chain carries TRBV10-3 and TRBJ2-1; no clear D. Germline V CDR1 and CDR2: ENHRY, SYGVKD. V lost 4 bases and J 7 bases, leaving 8 bases between the germline ends. The CDR3 totals 12 residues. For the CDR3, the DNA is TGTGCCATCAGTGCGTCTGGGAATGAGCAGTTCTTC. It translates to CAISASGNEQFF.

The chain couples TRBV6-2 or TRBV6-3 to TRBJ2-1; TRBD1 agrees at 10 bases. This CDR3 has 13 residues. CDR1 and CDR2 from the germline V gene are MNHEY and SVGEGT. The junction had 1 base not matched to a gene; V was cut back by 2 bases and J by 9 bases. The CDR3 DNA reads as TGTGCCAGCAGTTACGGGACAGGGGCTGAGCAGTTCTTC. Amino acids: CASSYGTGAEQFF.

This clone appeared once. This chain uses TRBV7-9 with TRBJ1-1; tentative D call: TRBD1 (6 bases). V gave up 4 bases and J gave up 7 bases, with 16 bases separating them. Per the germline V gene, CDR1 is SEHNR and CDR2 is FQNEAQ (reference sequence). The CDR3 is 14 amino acids. The CDR3 nucleotides read TGTGCCAGCAGCTCCCGGGAGGGGGTCATTGAAGCTTTCTTT. Translated, it gives CASSSREGVIEAFF.

The rearrangement uses TRBV9 and TRBJ2-3, with TRBD2 matching 7 bases. With V trimmed by 4 bases and J by 3 bases, 11 bases remained unmatched. The CDR3 is 16 amino acids. Germline V gene sequence: CDR1 SGDLS, CDR2 YYNGEE. In nucleotides, the CDR3 is TGTGCCAGCAGCCCCCGGGACTACCGGGGAACAGATACGCAGTATTTT. It codes for CASSPRDYRGTDTQYF. Looking up the rest from reference TRBV9 and TRBJ2-3 gives the full variable domain: DSGVTQTPKHLITATGQRVTLRCSPRSGDLSVYWYQQSLDQGLQFLIQYYNGEERAKGNILERFSAQQFPDLHSELNLSSLELGDSALYFCASSPRDYRGTDTQYFGPGTRLTVL.

On this clone itself: This may be a read error, as it is one base from a much larger clone. Other DNA sequences in the sample encode the same CDR3. CDR3 sequence: CASFTGESYNEQFF. The CDR3 DNA reads as TGTGCCAGTTTTACAGGGGAGTCCTACAATGAGCAGTTCTTC. The chain is built from TRBV2 and TRBJ2-1, with 7 bases fitting TRBD1. The J segment lost 1 base and the V segment lost 9 bases, leaving 6 bases of the junction unmatched. Germline CDR1 is SNHLY and CDR2 is FYNNEI. This CDR3 contains 14 residues.

J is TRBJ2-5 and V is TRBV7-2; D is perhaps TRBD1 (6 bases). The CDR3 is 15 residues long. The V and J ends lost 1 base and 5 bases respectively, with 14 bases between them. Germline lookup yields CDR1 SGHTA and CDR2 FQGNSA. The CDR3 region has the DNA TGTGCCAGCAGCTTAGGAGGGGGTGTGCAGGAGACCCAGTACTTC. Translation: CASSLGGGVQETQYF.

J is TRBJ1-2 and V is TRBV28; unclear D gene. From germline, CDR1 is MDHEN and CDR2 SYDVKM. The V end lost 3 bases, the J end lost 3 bases, and 5 bases lay between the germline ends. CDR3 length equals 12 residues. CDR3 DNA: TGTGCCAGCAGTTTCGAGGACTATGGCTACACCTTC. This translates into CASSFEDYGYTF.

The rearrangement uses TRBV7-2 and TRBJ1-6; 7 nucleotides align to TRBD1. Germline assignment: CDR1 SGHTA and CDR2 FQGNSA. Unmatched junction bases numbered 6, after V lost 0 bases and J lost 7 bases. The CDR3 sequence is 16 residues long. The CDR3 DNA follows: TGTGCCAGCAGCTTAGCGTCAGGGACAGCAAATTCACCCCTCCACTTT. Translated, it gives CASSLASGTANSPLHF.

The chain carries TRBV3-1 (or the pseudogene TRBV3-2) and TRBJ1-4; D is unresolved. The CDR3 contains 11 residues. The V end lost 1 base, the J end lost 8 bases, and 2 bases lay between the germline ends. Germline V gene lookup returns CDR1 LGHDT and CDR2 YNNKEL (reference sequence). In DNA, the CDR3 is TGTGCCAGCAGCCAAGGGGAAAAACTGTTTTTT. Translation gives CASSQGEKLFF.

The chain carries TRBV4-3 and TRBJ1-1; TRBD1 is a possible D gene (6 bases). Trimming pared 4 bases from V and 0 bases from J, leaving 15 bases between. The V gene's germline CDR1 is LGHNA and CDR2 YSLEER. This CDR3 region has 16 residues. DNA of the CDR3: TGCGCCAGCAGCCCCGGGACACTCATATTGAACACTGAAGCTTTCTTT. It is translated as CASSPGTLILNTEAFF.

This clone appeared a few times. This chain joins TRBV25-1 and TRBJ2-7; D perhaps matches TRBD1 (6 bases). Per the germline V gene, CDR1 is MGHDK and CDR2 is SYGVNS. The germline V and J ends were trimmed by 7 bases and 6 bases, with 13 bases remaining between them. The CDR3 consists of 12 residues. The CDR3 loop reads CASTQGLIEQYF. CDR3 nucleotides: TGTGCCAGCACCCAGGGGCTTATCGAGCAGTACTTC.